These 30 T cell receptor beta chains originate from one sample sequenced in a study of cytomegalovirus exposure and HLA in healthy donors. 13 Jbeta primers and 60 Vbeta primers were used for the PCR. Produced via immunoSEQ multiplex PCR; TCRdb's table is partial and in-frame only. There are roughly 56,000 clones in the sample; approximately 87% occur only once, and less than 1.5% lies in the top ten. Sequences were obtained from PBMCs. Source of these receptors: a man younger than 30 in good health and CMV-seronegative.

This CDR3 reads CASSLGGQLNIQYF. CDR3 bases: TGTGCCAGCAGCTTAGGGGGACAGCTAAACATTCAGTACTTC. This chain links TRBV7-2 with TRBJ2-4; 7 bases are a match to TRBD1. V gave up 1 base and J gave up 6 bases; unmatched junction bases: 3. Germline values: CDR1 SGHTA, CDR2 FQGNSA. The CDR3 length is 14 residues.

The chain is built from TRBV4-1 and TRBJ2-7, with 7 bases that match TRBD2. Germline CDR1 MGHRA, CDR2 YSYEKL. There are 17 residues in the CDR3. Trimming removed 0 bases from V and 0 bases from J; junction bases left unmatched: 8. The CDR3 reads CASSQDPSPSGSYEQYF. In DNA form, the CDR3 reads TGCGCCAGCAGCCAAGATCCGTCGCCTAGCGGCTCCTACGAGCAGTACTTC.

This clone was detected once. At one of its ends the junction is not consistent with the germline gene, which may arise from a read error. The DNA for the CDR3 is TGTGTCAGCAGGCCCACAGGGTACACTGAAGCTTTCTTT. It specifies CVSRPTGYTEAFF. The V and J genes are TRBV7-9 and TRBJ1-1; the D gene is possibly TRBD1 (6 bases). The germline V gene encodes CDR1 SEHNR and CDR2 FQNEAQ (reference sequence). The CDR3 is 13 residues long.

The rearrangement uses TRBV4-2 and TRBJ2-1; 12 bases line up with TRBD2. With 5 bases clipped from V and 5 bases from J, the junction kept 7 bases outside the gene matches. Germline CDR1 and CDR2: LGHNA and YNFKEQ. The CDR3 loop spans 16 amino acids. CDR3 DNA sequence: TGTGCCAGCAGCGAGAGACTAGCGGGGGTGAACAATGAGCAGTTCTTC. Encoded protein: CASSERLAGVNNEQFF.

This clone was counted between two and nine times. The chain couples TRBV6-5 to TRBJ1-6; D call uncertain. Germline lookup yields CDR1 MNHEY and CDR2 SVGAGI. The CDR3 length is 12 residues. V gave up 0 bases and J gave up 11 bases, with 5 bases separating them. Here the CDR3 DNA reads TGTGCCAGCAGTTACTCAAGCGCACCCCTCCACTTT. It yields the protein CASSYSSAPLHF.

The V and J genes are TRBV5-1 and TRBJ1-1; D is ambiguous. The CDR3 sequence is 12 residues long. Trimming removed 4 bases at V and 8 bases at J, with 12 bases between. Germline V gene lookup returns CDR1 SGHRS and CDR2 YFSETQ. Here the CDR3 DNA reads TGCGCCAGCAGCGCGACCCCGGGAGAAGCTTTCTTT. Its protein is CASSATPGEAFF.

The chain is built from TRBV9 and TRBJ1-3, with D unclear. Trimming shortened V by 0 bases and J by 0 bases, and 7 bases separated the two germline ends. Germline V gene sequence: CDR1 SGDLS, CDR2 YYNGEE. The CDR3 extends over 15 amino acids. CDR3 coding DNA: TGTGCCAGCAGCGTAGCGTCTAGCTCTGGAAACACCATATATTTT. It translates to CASSVASSSGNTIYF. Filled out from reference TRBV9 and TRBJ1-3, the complete variable domain reads DSGVTQTPKHLITATGQRVTLRCSPRSGDLSVYWYQQSLDQGLQFLIQYYNGEERAKGNILERFSAQQFPDLHSELNLSSLELGDSALYFCASSVASSSGNTIYFGEGSWLTVV.

The genes are TRBV29-1 and TRBJ2-2; possibly TRBD1 for D (7 bases). V dropped 4 bases and J dropped 0 bases, with 15 bases sitting between them. The CDR3 totals 16 residues. Per the germline V gene, CDR1 is SQVTM and CDR2 is ANQGSEA. The CDR3 loop reads CSVGDSGGANTGELFF. For the CDR3, the DNA is TGCAGCGTTGGGGACTCAGGGGGAGCGAACACCGGGGAGCTGTTTTTT.

The chain joins TRBV6-6 to TRBJ1-5, with TRBD1 matching 7 bases. CDR1 and CDR2 from the germline V gene are MNHNY and SVGAGI (reference sequence). The CDR3 contains 15 residues. V dropped 6 bases and J dropped 5; count of bases not matched to a gene: 10. Here the CDR3 reads CASRPWTGQDQPQHF. Written as DNA, the CDR3 is TGTGCCAGCAGACCTTGGACAGGTCAAGATCAGCCCCAGCATTTT.

V gene TRBV11-2 combines with J gene TRBJ1-5, with D unclear. The V and J ends lost 0 bases and 5 bases respectively, with 5 bases between them. The CDR3 totals 13 residues. Germline-derived CDR1 and CDR2 are SGHAT and FQNNGV. The DNA for the CDR3 is TGTGCCAGCAGCTTAGACCCAGATCAGCCCCAGCATTTT. Protein sequence: CASSLDPDQPQHF. The full variable domain, completed using reference TRBV11-2 and TRBJ1-5, is EAGVAQSPRYKIIEKRQSVAFWCNPISGHATLYWYQQILGQGPKLLIQFQNNGVVDDSQLPKDRFSAERLKGVDSTLKIQPAKLEDSAVYLCASSLDPDQPQHFGDGTRLSIL.

The V call is TRBV10-1, the J call TRBJ2-1; 9 bases line up with TRBD2. The CDR3 extends over 13 amino acids. Trimming removed 4 bases from V and 5 bases from J; junction bases left unmatched: 0. CDR1 and CDR2 from the germline V gene are WNHNN and SYGVQD (reference sequence). CDR3 residues: CASSGGGDNEQFF. CDR3 DNA: TGCGCCAGCAGTGGCGGGGGGGACAATGAGCAGTTCTTC.

This sequence joins TRBV28 and TRBJ2-1, with unresolved D. The CDR3 is 12 amino acids. V lost 3 bases, J lost 6 bases, and 6 bases lay in between. The germline V gene has CDR1 MDHEN and CDR2 SYDVKM. CDR3 in DNA: TGTGCCAGCAGTTTCCAGGCCAATGAGCAGTTCTTC. Translating gives CASSFQANEQFF. The full variable domain, rest sourced from reference TRBV28 and TRBJ2-1, is DVKVTQSSRYLVKRTGEKVFLECVQDMDHENMFWYRQDPGLGLRLIYFSYDVKMKEKGDIPEGYSVSREKKERFSLILESASTNQTSMYLCASSFQANEQFFGPGTRLTVL.

This chain joins TRBV7-2 and TRBJ2-7; weak D call: TRBD1 (6 bases). This CDR3 is built from 13 residues. Germline CDR1 and CDR2: SGHTA and FQGNSA. Trimming cost V 2 bases and J 4 bases, with 9 bases left between them. This CDR3 is CASSLSDRYEQYF. In DNA, the CDR3 is TGTGCCAGCAGCTTAAGTGACAGGTACGAGCAGTACTTC.

This clone has only one observation. The chain couples TRBV5-1 to TRBJ2-1; weak D call: TRBD1 (6 bases). The CDR3 extends over 14 amino acids. V dropped 3 bases and J dropped 5 bases, with 12 bases sitting between them. CDR1 is SGHRS, CDR2 YFSETQ, per germline. CDR3 amino acids: CASSSMDSNNEQFF. The DNA of the CDR3 is TGCGCCAGCAGCTCTATGGACAGTAACAATGAGCAGTTCTTC.

The V call is TRBV2, the J call TRBJ2-7; TRBD2 matches 10 bases. The CDR3 runs 18 residues. Germline V gene data show CDR1 as SNHLY and CDR2 as FYNNEI. V was clipped by 3 bases and J by 3 bases; unmatched bases: 14. CDR3 region: CASSEEGVWASGGYEQYF. CDR3 sequence (DNA): TGTGCCAGCAGTGAGGAAGGGGTGTGGGCTAGCGGGGGCTACGAGCAGTACTTC.

The rearrangement links TRBV14 to TRBJ1-6, with 9 nucleotides matching TRBD1. V shed 4 bases and J 6 bases; nucleotides not matched to a gene: 1. Per the germline V gene, CDR1 is SGHDN and CDR2 is FVKESK. The CDR3 sequence is 14 residues long. The CDR3 reads CASSLDRGNSPLHF. CDR3 nucleotides: TGTGCCAGCAGCCTGGACAGGGGTAATTCACCCCTCCACTTT.

The chain links TRBV4-1 to TRBJ1-5; D is unclear. The V end lost 4 bases, the J end lost 9 bases, and 22 bases lay between the germline ends. The CDR3 consists of 16 residues. CDR1 MGHRA and CDR2 YSYEKL come from the germline V gene. The chain's CDR3 is CASSRLEGGSRGPQHF. The DNA of the CDR3 is TGCGCCAGCAGCCGCCTGGAGGGAGGTTCGAGAGGGCCCCAGCATTTT.

The chain couples TRBV11-3 to TRBJ1-1; 8 bases line up with TRBD1. The CDR3 extends over 16 amino acids. Germline V gene data show CDR1 as SGHNT and CDR2 as YENEEA. After removal of 0 bases from V and 7 bases from J, the junction contained 10 bases not matched to a gene. The CDR3, as DNA: TGTGCCAGCAGCTTAGATCCCGCACAGGGGGAGAGTGAAGCTTTCTTT. This translates into CASSLDPAQGESEAFF.

The chain employs TRBV5-6 and TRBJ2-1; 11 bases are a match to TRBD2. V was clipped by 4 bases and J by 10 bases; unmatched bases: 13. This CDR3 has 16 amino acids. CDR1 and CDR2 (germline): SGHDT, YYEEEE. CDR3 amino acids: CASSPNSGGAFGEQFF. The CDR3 DNA sequence: TGTGCCAGCAGCCCGAATAGCGGGGGGGCCTTCGGAGAGCAGTTCTTC. The full variable domain, with the rest looked up from reference TRBV5-6 and TRBJ2-1, is DAGVTQSPTHLIKTRGQQVTLRCSPKSGHDTVSWYQQALGQGPQFIFQYYEEEERQRGNFPDRFSGHQFPNYSSELNVNALLLGDSALYLCASSPNSGGAFGEQFFGPGTRLTVL.

The V call is TRBV28, the J call TRBJ1-5, with TRBD1 matching over 7 bases. The CDR3 runs 11 residues. The germline V gene encodes CDR1 MDHEN and CDR2 SYDVKM. V lost 6 bases and J lost 8; bases outside the gene matches: 1. The CDR3 bases are TGTGCCAGCAGACAGGGGAAGCCCCAGCATTTT. Amino acid sequence: CASRQGKPQHF.

This rearrangement joins TRBV10-3 to TRBJ1-5, with 7 bases lining up with TRBD1. With 5 bases clipped from V and 2 bases from J, the junction kept 3 bases outside the gene matches. Germline V gives CDR1 ENHRY, CDR2 SYGVKD. This CDR3 comprises 14 residues. Here the CDR3 reads CAISSGQGNQPQHF. The CDR3 region has the DNA TGTGCCATCAGTTCTGGACAGGGCAATCAGCCCCAGCATTTT.

This chain connects TRBV6-5 to TRBJ1-6, with D possibly being TRBD1 (6 bases). The CDR3 totals 14 residues. Deletions cut 6 bases from V and 7 bases from J, with 13 bases between. Germline CDR1 reads MNHEY; CDR2 reads SVGAGI. CDR3 sequence: CASRLDQGNSPLHF. The CDR3 coding sequence is TGTGCCAGCAGGCTAGACCAGGGGAATTCACCCCTCCACTTT.

The chain couples TRBV5-4 to TRBJ2-7; a weak D match, TRBD1 (6 bases). There are 14 residues in the CDR3. Between the trimmed V and J ends, which lost 3 bases and 7 bases, there was a span of 17 bases. Germline CDR1 SGHNT, CDR2 YYREEE (reference sequence). CDR3 amino acids: CASSSLSPRGEQYF. The CDR3 bases are TGTGCCAGCAGCTCACTCTCCCCTAGGGGGGAGCAGTACTTC.

The chain couples TRBV27 to TRBJ1-2, with TRBD1 matching 7 bases. The V gene's germline CDR1 is MNHEY and CDR2 SMNVEV (reference sequence). V lost 8 bases and J lost 2; bases outside the gene matches: 8. This CDR3 has 14 amino acids. In nucleotides, the CDR3 is TGTGCCAGCCCATTCCTACAGGGGAACTATGGCTACACCTTC. It translates to CASPFLQGNYGYTF.

This clone was found once. The gene calls are TRBV9 and TRBJ1-1; D is ambiguous. Deletions cut 5 bases from V and 4 bases from J, with 9 bases between. The CDR3 length is 12 residues. The V gene's germline CDR1 is SGDLS and CDR2 YYNGEE. The CDR3 DNA is TGTGCCAGCAGTCCCGCGAGCACTGAAGCTTTCTTT. It translates to CASSPASTEAFF.

The chain uses TRBV23-1 and TRBJ2-7; 7 nucleotides line up with TRBD2. TRBV23-1 is treated as an ORF (open reading frame) with a function not yet certain. This CDR3 has 14 residues. The J segment lost 2 bases and the V segment lost 7 bases, leaving 8 bases of the junction unmatched. CDR3 nucleotides: TGCGCCAGCATCCAGGGAGGGTTACCCTACGAGCAGTACTTC. It codes for CASIQGGLPYEQYF.

Only one count was recorded for this clone. This chain links TRBV30 with TRBJ2-5; 9 bases are shared with TRBD1. The DNA end is more similar to TRBJ2-7, so the J call may be wrong. The CDR3 runs 12 residues. Per the germline V gene, CDR1 is GTSNPN and CDR2 is SVGIG (reference sequence). CDR3 sequence reads: CAWWDRDYEQYF. As DNA, the CDR3 is TGTGCCTGGTGGGACAGGGACTACGAGCAGTACTTC.

This clone was seen only once. The rearrangement joins TRBV7-9 to TRBJ2-7; a weak D match, TRBD1 (6 bases). V was pared by 4 bases and J by 3 bases, with 19 bases between. This CDR3 has 16 residues. The germline gives CDR1 SEHNR, CDR2 FQNEAQ (reference sequence). The CDR3 sequence: CASSSSTGKSGYEQYF. The DNA for the CDR3 is TGTGCCAGCAGCTCTTCTACAGGGAAAAGTGGCTACGAGCAGTACTTC. The complete variable domain, with remaining parts taken from reference TRBV7-9 and TRBJ2-7, reads DTGVSQNPRHKITKRGQNVTFRCDPISEHNRLYWYRQTLGQGPEFLTYFQNEAQLEKSRLLSDRFSAERPKGSFSTLEIQRTEQGDSAMYLCASSSSTGKSGYEQYFGPGTRLTVT.

This sequence joins TRBV5-8 and TRBJ1-1; D gene unclear. The CDR3 runs 12 residues. Trimming cost V 4 bases and J 3 bases, with 7 bases left between them. Germline CDR1 reads SGHTS; CDR2 reads YDEGEE. The CDR3, as DNA: TGTGCCAGCAGCCCGGTATACACTGAAGCTTTCTTT. It translates to CASSPVYTEAFF.

V usage is TRBV10-3 and J usage is TRBJ1-2; 9 bases are shared with TRBD1. The V and J ends lost 6 bases and 3 bases, in that order; junction bases with no gene match: 8. From germline, CDR1 is ENHRY and CDR2 SYGVKD. CDR3 size: 15 residues. CDR3 coding DNA: TGTGCCATCAGAGCCGGGACAGGGACCTACTATGGCTACACCTTC. Residues: CAIRAGTGTYYGYTF.